Sequencing of this TCR beta chain was carried out in a study of blood T cell repertoires in COVID-19. In the original analysis: Amplified reference gene primers provided the basis for estimating nucleated cell counts. Data came from immunoSEQ multiplex PCR; TCRdb stores just in-frame clones and leaves some out. V, J and clone size are those of that table, while D and trimming were read from the DNA. The sample shows under 95,000 clones, around 87% of them seen only once. V lost 5 bases and J 1 base, leaving 12 bases between the germline ends. This CDR3 has 14 residues. The germline V gene encodes CDR1 SEHNR and CDR2 FQNEAQ (reference sequence).

This sequence originates from a woman aged 80 or over with acute or convalescent COVID-19. The chain links TRBV7-9 to TRBJ2-7; a possible D gene is TRBD1 (6 bases). The sample consisted of peripheral blood. CDR3 amino acids: CASSLGQKSYEQYF. The CDR3 coding sequence is TGTGCCAGCAGCCTCGGACAGAAGTCCTACGAGCAGTACTTC. The full variable domain, completed using reference TRBV7-9 and TRBJ2-7, is DTGVSQNPRHKITKRGQNVTFRCDPISEHNRLYWYRQTLGQGPEFLTYFQNEAQLEKSRLLSDRFSAERPKGSFSTLEIQRTEQGDSAMYLCASSLGQKSYEQYFGPGTRLTVT.